This T cell receptor (beta chain) was captured by sequencing in a study of CD8+ T cells in alopecia areata. Study summary: Each day, treated patients took oral tofacitinib twice, at 5 to 10 mg per dose. Study-wide findings and caveats: Researchers reported that TCR sharing among patients proved less clear than in mice, possibly HLA-linked.

This CDR3 comprises 14 residues. Trimming removed 5 bases from V and 6 bases from J; junction bases left unmatched: 6. The treatment is: oral pan-JAK inhibitor, 5-10 mg twice daily. cDNA serving as the sequencing template came from extracted, reverse transcribed RNA. Here immunoSEQ multiplex PCR was the method, and the copy in TCRdb shows in-frame clones only, minus some. The sample yields over 85,000 clones, around three quarters seen once. As for this clone: The antigen is undetermined.

The specimen comprised CD8+ T cells sorted from blood, sampled around week 42, from a patient treated with tofacitinib. This receptor was identified in a human donor with alopecia areata. The chain carries TRBV23-1 and TRBJ1-2, with 10 bases lining up with TRBD1. TRBV23-1 belongs to the ORF category, with a function that is uncertain. The CDR3 protein is CASSEPGQGDGYTF. The CDR3, as DNA: TGCGCCAGCAGTGAACCCGGACAGGGGGATGGCTACACCTTC.